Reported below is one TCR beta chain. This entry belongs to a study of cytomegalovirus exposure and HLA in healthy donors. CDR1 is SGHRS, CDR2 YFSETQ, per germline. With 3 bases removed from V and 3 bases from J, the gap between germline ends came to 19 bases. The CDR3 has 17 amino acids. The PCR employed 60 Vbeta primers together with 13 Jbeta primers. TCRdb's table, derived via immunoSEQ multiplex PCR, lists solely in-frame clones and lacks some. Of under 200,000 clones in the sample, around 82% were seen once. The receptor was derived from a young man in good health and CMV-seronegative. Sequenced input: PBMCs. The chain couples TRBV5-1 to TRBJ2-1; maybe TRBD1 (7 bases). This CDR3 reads CASSSHKPGGFYNEQFF. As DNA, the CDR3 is TGCGCCAGCAGCTCCCATAAACCAGGGGGGTTCTACAATGAGCAGTTCTTC.